Listed below are T cell receptor beta chains from one sample, sequenced in a study of molecular identifiers for immune sequencing clone quantification. TCRdb redid the calling of the PCR reads with MiXCR, one entry per CDR3 protein. Among hundreds of thousands of distinct CDR3 sequences listed, about 23% were seen once. The source material was naive CD8+ T cells from blood, with Jurkat cell RNA spiked in. All receptors come from a human donor in good health. Some libraries in this study had Jurkat cell RNA spiked in. Each CDR3 is given with its conserved first and last residue. Fields, in order: D gene, clone size, V gene, J gene, CDR3 protein, CDR3 DNA. The D gene is left open where the match is weak. Expanded clones are given a class, and other clones once, few, many or no size at all.

D gene: NA
clone size: NA
V gene: TRBV12-3/TRBV12-4
J gene: TRBJ2-1
CDR3 protein: CASSFSLGNEQFF
CDR3 DNA: TGTGCCAGCAGTTTCTCGTTGGGGAATGAGCAGTTCTTC

D gene: NA
clone size: many
V gene: TRBV30
J gene: TRBJ2-3
CDR3 protein: CAWSRGASSTDTQYF
CDR3 DNA: TGTGCCTGGAGCCGCGGGGCATCTAGCACAGATACGCAGTATTTT

D gene: NA
clone size: many
V gene: TRBV30
J gene: TRBJ2-7
CDR3 protein: CAWSVTGTPGEQYF
CDR3 DNA: TGTGCCTGGAGTGTTACAGGGACCCCCGGCGAGCAGTACTTC

D gene: NA
clone size: NA
V gene: TRBV19
J gene: TRBJ2-7
CDR3 protein: CASSPELTLTYEQYF
CDR3 DNA: TGTGCCAGTAGTCCCGAGTTAACCCTAACCTACGAGCAGTACTTC

D gene: NA
clone size: NA
V gene: TRBV4-3
J gene: TRBJ2-6
CDR3 protein: CASSPTREISGANVLTF
CDR3 DNA: TGCGCCAGCAGCCCGACGAGGGAGATCTCTGGGGCCAACGTCCTGACTTTC

D gene: NA
clone size: NA
V gene: TRBV28
J gene: TRBJ2-7
CDR3 protein: CASRPPGEYEQYF
CDR3 DNA: TGTGCCAGCAGGCCCCCCGGGGAGTACGAGCAGTACTTC

D gene: NA
clone size: few
V gene: TRBV6-2/TRBV6-3
J gene: TRBJ1-1
CDR3 protein: CASSYIWALPLDTEAFF
CDR3 DNA: TGTGCCAGCAGTTACATCTGGGCCCTGCCTCTGGACACTGAAGCTTTCTTT

D gene: TRBD1
clone size: many
V gene: TRBV7-9
J gene: TRBJ2-7
CDR3 protein: CASSLEVTGPVYEQYF
CDR3 DNA: TGTGCCAGCAGCTTAGAAGTGACAGGGCCGGTATACGAGCAGTACTTC

D gene: NA
clone size: few
V gene: TRBV30
J gene: TRBJ2-3
CDR3 protein: CAWSVGTASTDTQYF
CDR3 DNA: TGTGCCTGGAGTGTTGGCACAGCTAGCACAGATACGCAGTATTTT

D gene: NA
clone size: many
V gene: TRBV20-1
J gene: TRBJ1-6
CDR3 protein: CSASGHFNSPLHF
CDR3 DNA: TGCAGTGCTTCTGGACACTTTAATTCACCCCTCCACTTT

D gene: NA
clone size: few
V gene: TRBV14
J gene: TRBJ1-1
CDR3 protein: CASSRSSDPNTEAFF
CDR3 DNA: TGTGCCAGCAGCCGATCCTCAGACCCGAACACTGAAGCTTTCTTT